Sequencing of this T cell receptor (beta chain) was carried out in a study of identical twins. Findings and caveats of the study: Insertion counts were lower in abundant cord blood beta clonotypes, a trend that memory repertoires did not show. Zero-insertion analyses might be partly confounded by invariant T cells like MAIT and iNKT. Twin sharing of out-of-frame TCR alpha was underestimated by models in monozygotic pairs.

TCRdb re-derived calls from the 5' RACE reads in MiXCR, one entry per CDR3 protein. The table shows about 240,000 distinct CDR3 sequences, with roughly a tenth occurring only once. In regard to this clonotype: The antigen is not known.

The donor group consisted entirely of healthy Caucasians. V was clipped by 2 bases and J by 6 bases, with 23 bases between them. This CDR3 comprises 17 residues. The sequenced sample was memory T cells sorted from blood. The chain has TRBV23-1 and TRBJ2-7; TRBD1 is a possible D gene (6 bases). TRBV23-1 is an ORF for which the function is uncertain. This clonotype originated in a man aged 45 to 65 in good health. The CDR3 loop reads CASSQGNGTRSGTEQYF. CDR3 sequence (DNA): TGCGCCAGCAGTCAAGGTAACGGGACACGTTCAGGCACCGAGCAGTACTTC.